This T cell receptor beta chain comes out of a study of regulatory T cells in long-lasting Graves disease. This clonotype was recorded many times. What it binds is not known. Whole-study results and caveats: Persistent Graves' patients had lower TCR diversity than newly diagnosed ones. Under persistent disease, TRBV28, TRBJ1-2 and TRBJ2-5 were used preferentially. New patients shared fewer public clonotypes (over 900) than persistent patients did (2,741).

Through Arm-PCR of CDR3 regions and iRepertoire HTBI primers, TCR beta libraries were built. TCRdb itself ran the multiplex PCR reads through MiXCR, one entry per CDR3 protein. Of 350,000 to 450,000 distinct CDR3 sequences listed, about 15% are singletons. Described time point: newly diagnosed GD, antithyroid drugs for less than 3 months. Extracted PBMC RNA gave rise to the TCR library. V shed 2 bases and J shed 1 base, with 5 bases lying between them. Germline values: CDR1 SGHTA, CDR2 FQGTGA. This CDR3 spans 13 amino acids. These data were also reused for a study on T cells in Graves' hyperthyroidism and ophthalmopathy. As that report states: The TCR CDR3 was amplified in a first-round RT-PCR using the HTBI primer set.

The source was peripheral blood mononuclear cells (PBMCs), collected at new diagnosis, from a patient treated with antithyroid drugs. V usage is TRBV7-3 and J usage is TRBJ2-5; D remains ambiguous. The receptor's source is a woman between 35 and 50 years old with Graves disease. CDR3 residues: CASSLGPQETQYF. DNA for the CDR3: TGTGCCAGCAGCTTAGGACCCCAAGAGACCCAGTACTTC.